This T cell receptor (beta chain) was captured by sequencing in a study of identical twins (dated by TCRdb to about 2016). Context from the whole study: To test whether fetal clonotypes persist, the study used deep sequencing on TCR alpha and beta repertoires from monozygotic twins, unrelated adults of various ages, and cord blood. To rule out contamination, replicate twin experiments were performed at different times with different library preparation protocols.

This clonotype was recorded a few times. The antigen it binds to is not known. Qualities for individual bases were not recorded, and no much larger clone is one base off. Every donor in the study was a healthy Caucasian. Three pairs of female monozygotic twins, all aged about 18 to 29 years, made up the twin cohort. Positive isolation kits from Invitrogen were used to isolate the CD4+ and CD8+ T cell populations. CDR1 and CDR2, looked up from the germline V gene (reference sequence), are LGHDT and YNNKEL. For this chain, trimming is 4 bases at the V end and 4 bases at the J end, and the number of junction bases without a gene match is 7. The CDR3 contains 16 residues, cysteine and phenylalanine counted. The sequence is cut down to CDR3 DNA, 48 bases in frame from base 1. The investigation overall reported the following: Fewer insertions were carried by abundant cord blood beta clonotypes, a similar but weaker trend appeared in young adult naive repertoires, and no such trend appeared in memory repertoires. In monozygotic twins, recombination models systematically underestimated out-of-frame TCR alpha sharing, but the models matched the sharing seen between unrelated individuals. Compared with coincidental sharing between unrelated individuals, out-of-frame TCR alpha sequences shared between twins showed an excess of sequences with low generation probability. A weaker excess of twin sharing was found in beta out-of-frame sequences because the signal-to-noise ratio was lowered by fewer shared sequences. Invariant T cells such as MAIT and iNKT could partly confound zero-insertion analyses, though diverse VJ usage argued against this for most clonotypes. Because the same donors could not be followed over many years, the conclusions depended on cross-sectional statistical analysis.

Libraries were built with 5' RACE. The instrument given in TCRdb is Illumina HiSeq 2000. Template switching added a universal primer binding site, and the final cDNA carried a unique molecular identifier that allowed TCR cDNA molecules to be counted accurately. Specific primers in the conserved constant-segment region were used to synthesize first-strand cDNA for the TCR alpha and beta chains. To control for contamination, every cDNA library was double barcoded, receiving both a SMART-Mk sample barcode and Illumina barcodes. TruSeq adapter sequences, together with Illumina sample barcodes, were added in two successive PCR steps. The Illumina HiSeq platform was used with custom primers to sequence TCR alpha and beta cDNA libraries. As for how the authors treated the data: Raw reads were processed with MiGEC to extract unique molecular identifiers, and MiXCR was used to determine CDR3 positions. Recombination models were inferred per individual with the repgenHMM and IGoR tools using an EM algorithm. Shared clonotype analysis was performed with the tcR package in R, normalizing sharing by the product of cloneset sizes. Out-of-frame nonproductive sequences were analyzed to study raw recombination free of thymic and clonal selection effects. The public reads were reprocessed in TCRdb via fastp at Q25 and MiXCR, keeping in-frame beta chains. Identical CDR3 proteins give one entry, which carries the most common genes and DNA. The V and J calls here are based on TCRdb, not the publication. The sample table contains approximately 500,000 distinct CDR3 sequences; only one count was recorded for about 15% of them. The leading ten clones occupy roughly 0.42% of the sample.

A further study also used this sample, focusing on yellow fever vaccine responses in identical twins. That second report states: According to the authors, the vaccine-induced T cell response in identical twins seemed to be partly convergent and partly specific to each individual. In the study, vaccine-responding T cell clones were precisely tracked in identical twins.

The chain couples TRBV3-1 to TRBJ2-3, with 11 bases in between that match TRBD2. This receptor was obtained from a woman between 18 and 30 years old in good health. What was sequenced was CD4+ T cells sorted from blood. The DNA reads TGTGCCAGCAGCCTTACTAGCGGGAGTGTCTCAGATACGCAGTATTTT. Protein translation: CASSLTSGSVSDTQYF.